This T cell receptor (beta chain) was retrieved from a study of T cell responses to AZD1222 COVID-19 vaccine (dated by TCRdb to the early 2020s). General notes on the study: AZD1222 recipients with second doses at about 4 weeks or about 12 weeks were pooled, because spike-specific TCR depth and breadth did not differ between schedules. TCR sequencing was performed for roughly 250 trial participants, of whom 200 to 210 were given two doses of AZD1222 and roughly 25 were given two doses of MenACWY control vaccine. Enrollment into the trials was organized by age into subgroups of 18-55, 56-69 and 70-plus years, and those subgroups contained 148, 28 and 57 TCR-sequenced participants, respectively.

Overall study results and their limits: Most participants were white British and females outnumbered males, and the authors suggested that clonal diversity may have been underestimated. The vaccine-associated CD4 TCRs covered the entire spike protein, and the dominant responses fell in regions 160-218 and 743-854. In the small 56-69-year group, the increase in depth fell short of significance, most likely because of low power. Conclusions about previously exposed vaccinees are limited because only six or seven AZD1222 recipients were SARS-CoV-2 seropositive at baseline. Because no day 14 peak-response samples were available, the repertoires could be characterized only after the peak T cell response. Epitopes outside the regions mutated in the B.1.351 and B.1.1.7 variants were reportedly recognized by nearly half of the unique spike-specific TCRs. After two AZD1222 doses, spike-specific TCR breadth and depth were significantly higher than at day 0 and than in MenACWY recipients.

The CDR1 and CDR2 encoded by the germline V gene are MNHEY and SVGAGI. Counted from cysteine to phenylalanine, this CDR3 has 14 amino acids. The entry retains the CDR3 DNA only, 42 bases that are in frame from base 1. The time point label for this specimen denotes: baseline before first vaccination. The vaccinee samples were drawn from two UK trials, COV001 and COV002, one of which was a single-blind randomized controlled phase 2/3 trial testing AZD1222 (ChAdOx1 nCoV-19) in healthy adults. Trial participant PBMC samples were collected at day 0 and day 28 after the second dose for TCRbeta chain sequencing. The CDR3 regions of human TCRbeta chains were analyzed by immunosequencing. The paper's data handling went like this. Repertoire TCRs were matched against a reference library of SARS-CoV-2-specific TCRs generated with the MIRA antigen-specificity platform. Breadth was defined as the fraction of unique TCRs that were SARS-CoV-2-associated. Depth was defined as the fraction of total T cells that were SARS-CoV-2-associated. Using the MIRA data, every spike-specific TCR was mapped to the spike region that the TCR reacted to and assigned to either a CD4 or a CD8 class. Log10-transformed breadth and depth values were compared by one-way ANOVA with Sidak's multiple comparisons tests. TCRdb mirrors the immuneACCESS table, restricted to in-frame sequences. Some clones are absent from its copies; in checked studies, under half trace to an unresolved V gene, and the reason for the others is unknown. Clone size and the V and J calls come from that table; the DNA yielded D and trimming. The sample table shows some 130,000 clones, and about 90% are seen once. The top ten clonotypes cover 4.5% to 6.5% of the sample.

Concerning this clone itself: It has no known antigen specificity. Base-call qualities are not available, and no considerably larger clone is one nucleotide away.

The sample in question was peripheral blood, obtained on day 0 of AZD1222 vaccination. The chain is made from TRBV6-5 and TRBJ2-1; a weak D assignment points to TRBD1 (6 bases agree). The source of this sequence is an adult in good health. The DNA sequence follows: TGTGCTCTCACAGGGTCCGGGTTCTACAATGAGCAGTTCTTC. It specifies CALTGSGFYNEQFF.